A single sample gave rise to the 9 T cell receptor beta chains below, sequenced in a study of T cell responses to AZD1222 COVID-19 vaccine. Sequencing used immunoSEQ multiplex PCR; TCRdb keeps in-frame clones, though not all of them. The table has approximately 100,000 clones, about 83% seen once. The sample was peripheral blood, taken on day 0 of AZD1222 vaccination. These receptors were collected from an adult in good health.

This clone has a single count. The CDR3 reads CASSLSTMDIQYF. The CDR3 nucleotides read TGTGCCAGCAGCTTATCGACTATGGACATTCAGTACTTC. The genes are TRBV7-3 and TRBJ2-4; tentative D call: TRBD2 (5 bases). The ends were cut back, 2 bases at V and 8 bases at J, with 10 bases in the middle. The CDR3 spans 13 residues. Germline V gene data show CDR1 as SGHTA and CDR2 as FQGTGA. Based on the CDR3 plus reference TRBV7-3 and TRBJ2-4, the full variable domain is GAGVSQTPSNKVTEKGKYVELRCDPISGHTALYWYRQSLGQGPEFLIYFQGTGAADDSGLPNDRFFAVRPEGSVSTLKIQRTERGDSAVYLCASSLSTMDIQYFGAGTRLSVL.

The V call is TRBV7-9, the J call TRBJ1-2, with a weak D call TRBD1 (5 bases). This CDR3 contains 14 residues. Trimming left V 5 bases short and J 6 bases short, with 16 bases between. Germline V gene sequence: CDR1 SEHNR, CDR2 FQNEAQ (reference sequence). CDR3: CASSPLPRGDGYTF. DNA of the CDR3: TGTGCCAGCAGCCCCCTACCCCGAGGGGATGGCTACACCTTC.

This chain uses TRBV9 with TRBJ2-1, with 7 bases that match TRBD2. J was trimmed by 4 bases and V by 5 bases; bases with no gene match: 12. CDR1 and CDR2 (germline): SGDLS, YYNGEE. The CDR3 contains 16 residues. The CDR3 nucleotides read TGTGCCAGCAGTAACCTGCCAGCGGGGCAATACAATGAGCAGTTCTTC. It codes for CASSNLPAGQYNEQFF.

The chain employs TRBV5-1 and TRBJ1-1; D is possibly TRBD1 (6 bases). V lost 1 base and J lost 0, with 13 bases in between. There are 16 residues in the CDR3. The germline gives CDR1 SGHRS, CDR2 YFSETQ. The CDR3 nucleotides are TGCGCCAGCAGCTTGCAGGGATGGGACATGAACACTGAAGCTTTCTTT. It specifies CASSLQGWDMNTEAFF.

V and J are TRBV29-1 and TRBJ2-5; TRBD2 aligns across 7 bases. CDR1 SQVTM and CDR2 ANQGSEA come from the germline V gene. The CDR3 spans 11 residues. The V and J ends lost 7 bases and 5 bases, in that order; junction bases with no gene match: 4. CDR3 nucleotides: TGCAGCGGGGGAGGGGTGGAGACCCAGTACTTC. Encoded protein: CSGGGVETQYF.

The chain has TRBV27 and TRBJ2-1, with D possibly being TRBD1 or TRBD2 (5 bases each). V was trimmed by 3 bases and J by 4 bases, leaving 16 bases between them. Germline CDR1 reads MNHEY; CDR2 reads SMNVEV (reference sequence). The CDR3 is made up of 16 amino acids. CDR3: CASSLGTLTTYNEQFF. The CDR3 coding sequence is TGTGCCAGCAGTTTGGGGACCTTAACCACATACAATGAGCAGTTCTTC.

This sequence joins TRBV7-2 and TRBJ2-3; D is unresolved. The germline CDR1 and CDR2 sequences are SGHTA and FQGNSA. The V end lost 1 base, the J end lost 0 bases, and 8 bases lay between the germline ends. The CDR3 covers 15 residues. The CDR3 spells CASSLDFASTDTQYF. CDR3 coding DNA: TGTGCCAGCAGCTTAGATTTCGCTAGCACAGATACGCAGTATTTT. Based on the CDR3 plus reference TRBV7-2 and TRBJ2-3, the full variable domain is GAGVSQSPSNKVTEKGKDVELRCDPISGHTALYWYRQSLGQGLEFLIYFQGNSAPDKSGLPSDRFSAERTGGSVSTLTIQRTQQEDSAVYLCASSLDFASTDTQYFGPGTRLTVL.

Here the CDR3 reads CASSGQHSNQPQHF. The CDR3 nucleotides are TGTGCCAGCAGTGGCCAGCATAGCAATCAGCCCCAGCATTTT. This chain joins TRBV27 and TRBJ1-5; D gene ambiguous. The CDR3 is 14 amino acids. V shed 5 bases and J shed 0 bases, with 8 bases lying between them. From germline, CDR1 is MNHEY and CDR2 SMNVEV (reference sequence).

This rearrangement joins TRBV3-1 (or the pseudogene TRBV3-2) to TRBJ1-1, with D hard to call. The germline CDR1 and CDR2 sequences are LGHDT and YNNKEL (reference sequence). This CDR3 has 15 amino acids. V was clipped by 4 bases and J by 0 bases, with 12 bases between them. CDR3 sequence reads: CASSPTAQMNTEAFF. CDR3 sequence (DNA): TGTGCCAGCAGCCCAACGGCACAGATGAACACTGAAGCTTTCTTT.